The entry that follows covers one T cell receptor (beta chain) sequence. Its antigen is unknown. The sample is drawn from a study of T cell responses to AZD1222 COVID-19 vaccine. Points from the study as a whole: The donor group comprised mostly white British people and more females; the analysis possibly underestimated clonal diversity. Sampled repertoires all dated from after the peak T cell response.

V gave up 2 bases and J gave up 3 bases, with 7 bases separating them. The V gene's germline CDR1 is GTSNPN and CDR2 SVGIG (reference sequence). The CDR3 length is 12 residues. The repertoire was sequenced with immunoSEQ multiplex PCR; TCRdb's copy has only in-frame clones and lacks some. Of 170,000 or so clones listed, approximately 92% were seen once; the top ten hold under 1.1%. Sequenced material: peripheral blood, taken 28 days after the second dose of the MenACWY control vaccine. The TCR sequence derives from an adult who received the MenACWY meningococcal vaccine as a control. The chain joins TRBV30 to TRBJ1-1; no firm D call. The CDR3 bases are TGTGCCTGGAGTACCCTAGACACTGAAGCTTTCTTT. It codes for CAWSTLDTEAFF.